Described below is a single T cell receptor (beta chain) sequence and its context. The data originate from a study of CD8 T cells in Susac syndrome. The CDR3 length is 14 residues. V lost 4 bases and J 4 bases, leaving 16 bases between the germline ends. Germline V lookup: CDR1 SQVTM, CDR2 ANQGSEA. TCR beta from blood CD8+ and CD4+ T cells was sequenced. Random hexamers primed reverse transcription of roughly 0.45 to 1 ug RNA. TCRdb re-analysed the immunoSEQ multiplex PCR reads in MiXCR, keeping a single row per CDR3 protein. Seen here are approximately 120,000 distinct CDR3 sequences, 91% observed once, and the top ten hold 0.24%.

This clonotype originated in a human donor with multiple sclerosis. The chain couples TRBV29-1 to TRBJ1-2; D might be TRBD1 (6 bases). Source material: CD8+ T cells from PBMCs. The CDR3: CSVGPGASGYGYTF. As DNA, the CDR3 is TGCAGCGTTGGGCCAGGGGCGTCTGGCTATGGCTACACCTTC.